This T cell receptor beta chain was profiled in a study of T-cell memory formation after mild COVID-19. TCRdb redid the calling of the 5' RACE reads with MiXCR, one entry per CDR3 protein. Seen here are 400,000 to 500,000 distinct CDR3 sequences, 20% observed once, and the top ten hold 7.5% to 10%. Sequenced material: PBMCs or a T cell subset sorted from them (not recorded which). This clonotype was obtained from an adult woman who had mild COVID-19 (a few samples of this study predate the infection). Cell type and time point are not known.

The CDR3 is CASSPRTGLKFF. For the CDR3, the DNA is TGTGCCAGCAGTCCCAGGACAGGGTTAAAGTTCTTT. This sequence joins TRBV6-5 and TRBJ1-1; 8 nucleotides line up with TRBD1. Trimming removed 5 bases from V and 14 bases from J; junction bases left unmatched: 10. The CDR3 has 12 residues. Germline loops: CDR1 MNHEY, CDR2 SVGAGI.